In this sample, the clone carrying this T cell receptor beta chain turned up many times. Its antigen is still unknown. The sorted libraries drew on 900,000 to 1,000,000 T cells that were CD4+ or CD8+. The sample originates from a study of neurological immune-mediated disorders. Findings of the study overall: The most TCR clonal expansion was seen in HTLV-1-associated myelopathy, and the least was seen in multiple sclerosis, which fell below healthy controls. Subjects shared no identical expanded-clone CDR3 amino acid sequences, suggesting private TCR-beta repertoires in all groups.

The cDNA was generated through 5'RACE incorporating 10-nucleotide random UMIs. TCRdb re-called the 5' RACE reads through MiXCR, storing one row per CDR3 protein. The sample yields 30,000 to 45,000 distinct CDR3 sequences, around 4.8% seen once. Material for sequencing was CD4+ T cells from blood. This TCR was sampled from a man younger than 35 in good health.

CDR3 sequence reads: CAIKRQGNYNSPLHF. The DNA of the CDR3 is TGTGCCATCAAGCGGCAGGGCAATTATAATTCACCCCTCCACTTT. V usage is TRBV10-3 and J usage is TRBJ1-6; a weak D match, TRBD1 (5 bases). Germline loops: CDR1 ENHRY, CDR2 SYGVKD. Trimming pared 7 bases from V and 4 bases from J, leaving 14 bases between. This CDR3 has 15 amino acids.